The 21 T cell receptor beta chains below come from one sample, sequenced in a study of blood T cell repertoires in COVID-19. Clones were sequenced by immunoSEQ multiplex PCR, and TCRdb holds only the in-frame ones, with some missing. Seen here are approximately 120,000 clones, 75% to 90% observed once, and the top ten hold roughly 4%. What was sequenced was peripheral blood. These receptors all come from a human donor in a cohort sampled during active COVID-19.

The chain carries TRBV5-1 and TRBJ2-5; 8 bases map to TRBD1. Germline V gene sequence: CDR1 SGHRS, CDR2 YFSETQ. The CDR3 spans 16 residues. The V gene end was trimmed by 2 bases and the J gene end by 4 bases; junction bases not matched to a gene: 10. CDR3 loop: CASSLTPQGAGETQYF. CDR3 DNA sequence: TGCGCCAGCAGCTTAACCCCCCAGGGGGCCGGAGAGACCCAGTACTTC.

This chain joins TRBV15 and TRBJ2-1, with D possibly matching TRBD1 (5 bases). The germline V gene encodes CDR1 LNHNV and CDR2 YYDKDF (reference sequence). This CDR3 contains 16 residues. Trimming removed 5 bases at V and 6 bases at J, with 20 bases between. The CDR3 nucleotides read TGTGCCACCAGCGCCATTGGGGCAGAACTGGGCAATGAGCAGTTCTTC. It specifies CATSAIGAELGNEQFF. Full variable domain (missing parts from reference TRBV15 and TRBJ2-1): DAMVIQNPRYQVTQFGKPVTLSCSQTLNHNVMYWYQQKSSQAPKLLFHYYDKDFNNEADTPDNFQSRRPNTSFCFLDIRSPGLGDTAMYLCATSAIGAELGNEQFFGPGTRLTVL.

DNA of the CDR3: TGTGCCAGCAGCTTACTGAGTAGCGGGGGGCTGGAGACCCAGTACTTC. This sequence encodes CASSLLSSGGLETQYF. The chain carries TRBV7-2 and TRBJ2-5; 10 bases match TRBD2. V shed 2 bases, J shed 5 bases, and the junction held 8 bases outside the gene matches. The CDR3 length is 16 residues. The germline V gene has CDR1 SGHTA and CDR2 FQGNSA.

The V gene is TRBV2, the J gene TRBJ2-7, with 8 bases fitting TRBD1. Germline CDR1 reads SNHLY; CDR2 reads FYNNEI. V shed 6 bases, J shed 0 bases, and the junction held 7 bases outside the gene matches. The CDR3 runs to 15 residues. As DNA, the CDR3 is TGTGCCAGCAGCCCTACAGGGGGTAGCTCCTACGAGCAGTACTTC. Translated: CASSPTGGSSYEQYF.

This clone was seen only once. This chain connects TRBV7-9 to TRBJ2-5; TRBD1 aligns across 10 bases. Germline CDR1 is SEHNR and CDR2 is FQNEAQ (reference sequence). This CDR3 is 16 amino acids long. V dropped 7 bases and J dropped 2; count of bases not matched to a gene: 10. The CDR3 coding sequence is TGTGCCAGCACAAAAGCGGGACAGGGGAAACAAGAGACCCAGTACTTC. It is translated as CASTKAGQGKQETQYF.

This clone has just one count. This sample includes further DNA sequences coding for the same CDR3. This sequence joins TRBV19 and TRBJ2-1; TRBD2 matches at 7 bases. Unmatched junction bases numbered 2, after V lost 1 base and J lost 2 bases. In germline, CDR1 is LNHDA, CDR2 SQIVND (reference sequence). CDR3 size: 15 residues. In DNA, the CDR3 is TGTGCCAGTAGTATAGCGGGAGGCACCTACAATGAGCAGTTCTTC. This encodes CASSIAGGTYNEQFF.

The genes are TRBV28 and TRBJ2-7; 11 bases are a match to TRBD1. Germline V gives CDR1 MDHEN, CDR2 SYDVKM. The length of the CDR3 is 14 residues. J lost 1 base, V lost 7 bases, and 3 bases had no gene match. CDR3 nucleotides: TGTGCCAGCACCCGGGACAGGGGGTCCTACGAGCAGTACGTC. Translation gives CASTRDRGSYEQYV.

CDR3 residues: CASSFGGGGSPLHF. As DNA, the CDR3 is TGTGCCAGCAGCTTTGGAGGGGGCGGATCACCCCTCCACTTT. The chain uses TRBV7-6 and TRBJ1-6; 7 positions agree with TRBD1. In germline, CDR1 is SGHVS, CDR2 FNYEAQ. Unmatched junction bases numbered 6, after V lost 3 bases and J lost 10 bases. CDR3 length: 14 residues.

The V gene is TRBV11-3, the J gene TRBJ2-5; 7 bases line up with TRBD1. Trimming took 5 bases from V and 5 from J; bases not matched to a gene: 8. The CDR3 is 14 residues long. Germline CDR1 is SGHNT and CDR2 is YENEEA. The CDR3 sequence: CASSETGYLETQYF. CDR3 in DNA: TGTGCCAGCAGCGAGACAGGGTATTTGGAGACCCAGTACTTC.

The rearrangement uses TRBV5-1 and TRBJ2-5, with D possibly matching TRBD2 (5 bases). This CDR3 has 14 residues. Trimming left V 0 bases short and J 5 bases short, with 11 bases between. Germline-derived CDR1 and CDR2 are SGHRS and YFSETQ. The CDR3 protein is CASSLAAGSETQYF. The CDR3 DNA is TGCGCCAGCAGCTTGGCGGCGGGCTCGGAGACCCAGTACTTC.

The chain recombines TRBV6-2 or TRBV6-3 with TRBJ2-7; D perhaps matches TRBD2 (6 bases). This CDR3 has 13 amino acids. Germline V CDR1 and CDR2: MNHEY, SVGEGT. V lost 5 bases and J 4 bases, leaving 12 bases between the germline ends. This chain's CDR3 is CASSPGVKYEQYF. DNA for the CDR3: TGTGCCAGCAGTCCGGGGGTCAAGTACGAGCAGTACTTC.

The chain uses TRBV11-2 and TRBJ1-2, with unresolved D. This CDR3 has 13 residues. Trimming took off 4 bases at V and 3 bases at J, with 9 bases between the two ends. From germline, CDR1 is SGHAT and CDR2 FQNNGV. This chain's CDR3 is CASSSTHYYGYTF. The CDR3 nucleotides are TGTGCCAGCAGCTCCACCCACTACTATGGCTACACCTTC.

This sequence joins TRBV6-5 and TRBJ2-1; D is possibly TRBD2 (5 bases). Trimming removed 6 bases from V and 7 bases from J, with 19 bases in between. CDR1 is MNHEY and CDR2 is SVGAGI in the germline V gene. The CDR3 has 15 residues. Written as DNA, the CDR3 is TGTGCCAGCAGCTTGTTAGGCGAGGGATATAATGAGCAGTTCTTC. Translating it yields CASSLLGEGYNEQFF.

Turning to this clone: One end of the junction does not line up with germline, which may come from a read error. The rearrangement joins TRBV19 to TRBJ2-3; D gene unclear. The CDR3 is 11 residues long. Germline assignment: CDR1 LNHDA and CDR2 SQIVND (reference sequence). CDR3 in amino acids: CASGIADTQYF. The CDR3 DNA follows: TGTGCCAGTGGTATCGCAGATACGCAGTATTTT.

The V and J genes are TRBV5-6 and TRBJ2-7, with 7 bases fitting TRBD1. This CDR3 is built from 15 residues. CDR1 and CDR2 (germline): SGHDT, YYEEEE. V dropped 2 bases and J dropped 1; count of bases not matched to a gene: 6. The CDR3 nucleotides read TGTGCCAGCAGCTTAAGGCCGGGACAGTCCTACGAGCAGTACGTC. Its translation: CASSLRPGQSYEQYV.

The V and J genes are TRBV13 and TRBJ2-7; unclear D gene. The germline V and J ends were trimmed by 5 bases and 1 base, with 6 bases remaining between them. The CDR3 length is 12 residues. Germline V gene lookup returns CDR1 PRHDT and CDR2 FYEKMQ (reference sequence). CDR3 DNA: TGTGCCAGCAGCCCGGGTTCCTACGAGCAGTACTTC. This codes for CASSPGSYEQYF. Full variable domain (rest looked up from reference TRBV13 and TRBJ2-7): AAGVIQSPRHLIKEKRETATLKCYPIPRHDTVYWYQQGPGQDPQFLISFYEKMQSDKGSIPDRFSAQQFSDYHSELNMSSLELGDSALYFCASSPGSYEQYFGPGTRLTVT.

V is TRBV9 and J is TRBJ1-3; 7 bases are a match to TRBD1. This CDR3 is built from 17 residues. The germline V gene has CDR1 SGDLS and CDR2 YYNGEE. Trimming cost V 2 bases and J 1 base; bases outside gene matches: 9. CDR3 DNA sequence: TGTGCCAGCAGCGTGGGGGCACAGGGGCTTTCTGGAAACACCATATATTTT. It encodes CASSVGAQGLSGNTIYF.

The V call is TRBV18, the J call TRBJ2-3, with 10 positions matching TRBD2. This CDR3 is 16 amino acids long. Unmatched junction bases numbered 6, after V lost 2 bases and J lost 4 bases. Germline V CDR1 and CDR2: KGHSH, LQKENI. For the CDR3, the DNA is TGTGCCAGCTCACCAGTTCCTAGCGGGAGCGCAGATACGCAGTATTTT. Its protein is CASSPVPSGSADTQYF.

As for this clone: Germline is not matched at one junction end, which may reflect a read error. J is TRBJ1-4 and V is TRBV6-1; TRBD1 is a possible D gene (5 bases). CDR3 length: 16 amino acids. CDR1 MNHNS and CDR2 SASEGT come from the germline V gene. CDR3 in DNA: TGTGCCAGCACTGAACTTGGAGGGGCGGGCAGTGAAAAACTGTTTTTT. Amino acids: CASTELGGAGSEKLFF.

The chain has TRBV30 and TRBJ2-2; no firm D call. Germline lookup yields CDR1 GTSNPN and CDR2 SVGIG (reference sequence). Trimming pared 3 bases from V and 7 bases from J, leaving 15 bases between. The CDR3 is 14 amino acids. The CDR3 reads CAWSSTSVLGELFF. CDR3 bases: TGTGCCTGGAGCTCCACAAGCGTACTCGGGGAGCTGTTTTTT. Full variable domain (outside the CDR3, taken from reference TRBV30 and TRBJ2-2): SQTIHQWPATLVQPVGSPLSLECTVEGTSNPNLYWYRQAAGRGLQLLFYSVGIGQISSEVPQNLSASRPQDRQFILSSKKLLLSDSGFYLCAWSSTSVLGELFFGEGSRLTVL.

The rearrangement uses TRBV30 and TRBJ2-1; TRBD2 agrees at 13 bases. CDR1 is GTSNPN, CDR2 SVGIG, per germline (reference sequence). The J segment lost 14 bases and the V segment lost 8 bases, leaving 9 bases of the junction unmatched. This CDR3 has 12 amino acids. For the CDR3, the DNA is TGTGCCCTGACTAGCGGGGGGCCCACGGAGTTCTTC. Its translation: CALTSGGPTEFF.